This T cell receptor beta chain was captured in a study of response to subunit inactivated influenza vaccine. General study points: It was suggested by the authors that few new T cells are recruited by each seasonal influenza vaccination.

Concerning this clonotype: Its antigen remains unknown.

The V end lost 6 bases, the J end lost 8 bases, and 13 bases lay between the germline ends. The CDR3 is made up of 12 amino acids. TCRdb reprocessed the RT-PCR reads via MiXCR and lists one record per CDR3 protein. The sample comprises under 750,000 distinct CDR3 sequences, about 10% of which are singletons, and roughly a tenth rests with the top ten. Here the sequenced sample was PBMCs from blood, taken on the day of vaccination. This chain connects TRBV12-3 or TRBV12-4 to TRBJ1-2; maybe TRBD1 (6 bases). The TCR sequence derives from a man aged 50 to 60 who received an inactivated influenza vaccine. CDR3 nucleotides: TGTGCCAGCAGGATAGGGGGTAACGGCTACACCTTC. It translates to CASRIGGNGYTF.